These T cell receptor beta chains were read from a single sample in a study of T cell repertoires in ileal Crohn's disease. Sequencing was performed with immunoSEQ multiplex PCR; in TCRdb, only in-frame clones are kept and a portion is missing. Of over 1,500 clones listed, roughly three quarters were seen once; the top ten hold roughly 11%. The sample taken for sequencing was ileal tissue. These receptors were taken from an adult with Crohn's disease. The CDR3 runs from the conserved cysteine through the conserved F or W. Each record gives: J gene, clone size, V gene, D gene, CDR3 DNA, CDR3 protein. D genes are given only for firm matches. Expanded clones are given a class, and other clones once, few, many or no size at all.

J: TRBJ1-2; size: -; V: TRBV30; D: -; DNA: TGTGCCTGGAGTGTATCATTTGGGGGCCATGGCTACACCTTC; CDR3: CAWSVSFGGHGYTF
J: TRBJ1-1; size: -; V: TRBV10-3; D: -; DNA: TGTGCCATCAGTGAGTCTATGGGTGGACAACACACTGAAGCTTTCTTT; CDR3: CAISESMGGQHTEAFF
J: TRBJ1-2; size: once; V: TRBV2; D: -; DNA: TGTGCCAGCAGTGATCGTTATTATGGCTACACCTTC; CDR3: CASSDRYYGYTF
J: TRBJ1-5; size: -; V: TRBV7-6; D: -; DNA: TGTGCCAGCAGCTTAGACCGGGATAATCAGCCCCAGCATTTT; CDR3: CASSLDRDNQPQHF
J: TRBJ1-2; size: -; V: TRBV4-3; D: TRBD1; DNA: TGCGCCAGCAGCCAAAACAGGGGGGGAGCTAACTATGGCTACACCTTC; CDR3: CASSQNRGGANYGYTF
J: TRBJ2-2; size: once; V: TRBV15; D: TRBD2; DNA: TGTGGGAGCGGGAGTACCGGGGAGCTGTTTTTT; CDR3: CGSGSTGELFF
J: TRBJ2-5; size: -; V: TRBV5-1; D: -; DNA: TGCGCCAGCAGCTTGGTTACAGGGCAAGAGACCCAGTACTTC; CDR3: CASSLVTGQETQYF
J: TRBJ2-1; size: -; V: TRBV6-6; D: -; DNA: TGTGCCAGCAGTCCCTTCGACTTGCTCAATGAGCAGTTCTTC; CDR3: CASSPFDLLNEQFF
J: TRBJ2-6; size: few; V: TRBV19; D: -; DNA: TGTGCCAGTAAGGACACCCCCTCTGGGGCCAACGTCCTGACTTTC; CDR3: CASKDTPSGANVLTF
J: TRBJ2-7; size: large; V: TRBV2; D: TRBD2; DNA: TGTGCCAGCAGTGACCCTAGGGGACTAGCGGCCCTTAAGAATGGATACGAGCAGTACTTC; CDR3: CASSDPRGLAALKNGYEQYF
J: TRBJ1-5; size: once; V: TRBV27; D: TRBD1; DNA: TGTGCCAGCAGTTTTATTGGACAGGGGGGAGTTAGCAATCAGCCCCAGCATTTT; CDR3: CASSFIGQGGVSNQPQHF